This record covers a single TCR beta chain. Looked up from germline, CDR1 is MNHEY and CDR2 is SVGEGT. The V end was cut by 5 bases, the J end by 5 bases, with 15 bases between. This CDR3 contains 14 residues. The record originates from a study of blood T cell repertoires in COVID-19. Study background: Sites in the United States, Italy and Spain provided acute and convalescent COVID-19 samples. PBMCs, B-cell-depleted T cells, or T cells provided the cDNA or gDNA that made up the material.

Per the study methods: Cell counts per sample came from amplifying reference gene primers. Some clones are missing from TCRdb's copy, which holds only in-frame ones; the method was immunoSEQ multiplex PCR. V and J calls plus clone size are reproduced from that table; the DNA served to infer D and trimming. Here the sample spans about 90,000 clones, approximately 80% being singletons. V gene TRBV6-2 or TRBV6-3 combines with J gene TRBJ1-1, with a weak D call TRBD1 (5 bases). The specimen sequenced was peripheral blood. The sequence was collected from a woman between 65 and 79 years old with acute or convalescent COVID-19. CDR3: CASSTRRGKTEAFF. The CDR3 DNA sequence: TGTGCCAGCAGTACTCGTCGGGGGAAGACTGAAGCTTTCTTT.